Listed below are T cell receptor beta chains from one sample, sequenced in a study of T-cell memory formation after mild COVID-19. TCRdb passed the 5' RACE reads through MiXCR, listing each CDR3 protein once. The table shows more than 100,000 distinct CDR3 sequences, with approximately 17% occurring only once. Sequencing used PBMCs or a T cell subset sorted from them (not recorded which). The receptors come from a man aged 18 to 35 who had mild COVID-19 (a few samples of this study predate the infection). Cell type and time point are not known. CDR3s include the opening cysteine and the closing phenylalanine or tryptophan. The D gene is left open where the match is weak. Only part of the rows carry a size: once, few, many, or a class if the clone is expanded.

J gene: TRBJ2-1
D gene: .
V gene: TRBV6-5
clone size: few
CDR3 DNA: TGTGCCAGCAGCAACCCCGGTTTGGGGCTGGATGAGCAGTTCTTC
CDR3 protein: CASSNPGLGLDEQFF

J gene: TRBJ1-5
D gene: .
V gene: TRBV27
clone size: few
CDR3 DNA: TGTGCCAGCAGTTCCCAGGGCTTAGGCAATCAGCCCCAGCATTTT
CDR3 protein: CASSSQGLGNQPQHF

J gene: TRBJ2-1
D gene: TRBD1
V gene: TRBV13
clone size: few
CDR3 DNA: TGTGCCAGCAGCTCATACGGGACAGGGAACTACAATGAGCAGTTCTTC
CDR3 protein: CASSSYGTGNYNEQFF

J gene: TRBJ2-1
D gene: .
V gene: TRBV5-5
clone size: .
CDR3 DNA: TGTGCCAGCAGGCGTCCGGGTTACAATGAGCAGTTCTTC
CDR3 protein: CASRRPGYNEQFF

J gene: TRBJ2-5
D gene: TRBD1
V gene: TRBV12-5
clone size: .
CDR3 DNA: TGTGCTAGTGCCGATGACAGGGCCCAAGAGACCCAGTACTTC
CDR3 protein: CASADDRAQETQYF

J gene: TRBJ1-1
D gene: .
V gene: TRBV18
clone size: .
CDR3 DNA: TGTGCCAGCTCACCCCGGGGGGGAGCTAATATGAACACTGAAGCTTTCTTT
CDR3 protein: CASSPRGGANMNTEAFF

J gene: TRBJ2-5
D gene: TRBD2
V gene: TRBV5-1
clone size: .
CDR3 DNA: TGCGCCAGCAGCTTGGGCAGCGGGGGGGCTGAGACCCAGTACTTC
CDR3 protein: CASSLGSGGAETQYF

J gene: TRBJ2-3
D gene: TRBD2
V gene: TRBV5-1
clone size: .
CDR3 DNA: TGCGCCAGCAGGGCTAGCGGGTCCTACACAGATACGCAGTATTTT
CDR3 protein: CASRASGSYTDTQYF

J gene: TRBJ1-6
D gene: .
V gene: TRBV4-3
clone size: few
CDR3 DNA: TGCGCCAGCAGCCAAGTTCTTCTCAGGGGCGCAAACCGGTCACCCCTCCACTTT
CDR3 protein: CASSQVLLRGANRSPLHF

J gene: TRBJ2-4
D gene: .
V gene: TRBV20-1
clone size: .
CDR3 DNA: TGCAGTGCCTCTTTGGCGCAAAGCATTCAGTACTTC
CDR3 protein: CSASLAQSIQYF

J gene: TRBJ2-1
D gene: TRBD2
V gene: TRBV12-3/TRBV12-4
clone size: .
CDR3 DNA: TGTGCCAGCAGTTTGCGGCGGGGGGGCCTAGGTGAGCAGTTCTTC
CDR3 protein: CASSLRRGGLGEQFF

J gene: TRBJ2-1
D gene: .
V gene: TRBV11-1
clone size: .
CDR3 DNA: TGTGCCAGCACCCTACAGTACTCCTACAATGAGCAGTTCTTC
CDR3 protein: CASTLQYSYNEQFF

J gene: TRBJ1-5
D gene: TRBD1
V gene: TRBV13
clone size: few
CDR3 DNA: TGTGCCAGCAGCTTACGGGGGACAGGTAATCAGCCCCAGCATTTT
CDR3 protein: CASSLRGTGNQPQHF

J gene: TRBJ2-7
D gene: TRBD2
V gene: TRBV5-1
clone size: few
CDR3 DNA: TGCGCCAGCAGCTTGGTCGAAGCGGGGGCCTACGAGCAGTACTTC
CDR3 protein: CASSLVEAGAYEQYF

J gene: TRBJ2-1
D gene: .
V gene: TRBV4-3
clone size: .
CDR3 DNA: TGCGCCAGCAGCCAAGACGTGGTCCTTCCTGAGCAGTTCTTC
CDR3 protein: CASSQDVVLPEQFF

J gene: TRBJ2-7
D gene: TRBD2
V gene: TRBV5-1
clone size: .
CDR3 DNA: TGCGCCAGCAGCCCTGGACTAGCGGGAGGACCCTACGAGCAGTACTTC
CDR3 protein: CASSPGLAGGPYEQYF

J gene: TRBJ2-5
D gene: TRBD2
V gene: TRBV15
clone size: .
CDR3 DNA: TGTGCCACCAGCAGAGGGTCGACTAGCGGGGGTGAGGAGACCCAGTACTTC
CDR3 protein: CATSRGSTSGGEETQYF

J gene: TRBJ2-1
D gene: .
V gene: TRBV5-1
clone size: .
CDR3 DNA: TGCGCCAGCAGCGTGACAGTGGGGAGCTCCTACAATGAGCAGTTCTTC
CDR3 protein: CASSVTVGSSYNEQFF

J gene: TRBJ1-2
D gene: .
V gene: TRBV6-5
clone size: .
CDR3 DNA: TGTGCCAGCAGTTCATACGACAGTAACTATGGCTACACCTTC
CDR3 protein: CASSSYDSNYGYTF

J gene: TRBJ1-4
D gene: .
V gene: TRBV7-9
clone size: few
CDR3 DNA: TGTGCCAGCAGCTTGTGGCAGGATGACGAAAAACTGTTTTTT
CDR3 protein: CASSLWQDDEKLFF

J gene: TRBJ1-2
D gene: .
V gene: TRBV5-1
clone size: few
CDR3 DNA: TGCGCCAGCAGCTTGGAGACGCCAAACTATGGCTACACCTTC
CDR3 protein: CASSLETPNYGYTF

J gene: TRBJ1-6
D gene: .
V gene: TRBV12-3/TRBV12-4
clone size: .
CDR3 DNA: TGTGCCAGCAGTTTCCAGGGTTACTCCTATAATTCACCCCTCCACTTT
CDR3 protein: CASSFQGYSYNSPLHF

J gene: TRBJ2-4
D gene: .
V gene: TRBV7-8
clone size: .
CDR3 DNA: TGTGCCAGCAGCTTAGTAACTAGATACAAAAACATTCAGTACTTC
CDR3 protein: CASSLVTRYKNIQYF

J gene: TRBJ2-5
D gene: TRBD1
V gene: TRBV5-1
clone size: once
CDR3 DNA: TGCGCCAGCAGCTTGGGAGGGGGCGTTGAGACCCAGTACTTC
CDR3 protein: CASSLGGGVETQYF

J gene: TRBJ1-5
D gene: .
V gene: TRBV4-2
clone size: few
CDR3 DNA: TGTGCCAGCAGCCAAAGAGGGTATAGCAATCAGCCCCAGCATTTT
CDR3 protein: CASSQRGYSNQPQHF

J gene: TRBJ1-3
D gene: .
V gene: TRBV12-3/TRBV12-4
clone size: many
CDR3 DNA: TGTGCCAGCACCTTGCAGAGATCCATCTCTGGAAACACCATATATTTT
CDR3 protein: CASTLQRSISGNTIYF

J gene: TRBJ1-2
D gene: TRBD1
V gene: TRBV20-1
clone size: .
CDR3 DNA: TGCAGTGCTCCCCGGACAGGGGGCAATGGCTACACCTTC
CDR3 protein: CSAPRTGGNGYTF

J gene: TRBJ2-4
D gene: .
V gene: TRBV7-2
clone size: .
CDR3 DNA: TGTGCCAGCAGCTCCCAGGACAGCCGAAACATTCAGTACTTC
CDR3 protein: CASSSQDSRNIQYF

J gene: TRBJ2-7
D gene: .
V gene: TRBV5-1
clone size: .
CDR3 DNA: TGCGCCAGCAGCTTGCATGGGGACAACTACGAGCAGTACTTC
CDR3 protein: CASSLHGDNYEQYF

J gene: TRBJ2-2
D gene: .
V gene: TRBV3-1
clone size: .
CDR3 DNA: TGTGCCAGCAGCTTACGGGACACAAACACCGGGGAGCTGTTTTTT
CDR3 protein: CASSLRDTNTGELFF

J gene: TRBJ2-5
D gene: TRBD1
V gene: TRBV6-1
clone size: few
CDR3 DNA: TGTGCCAGCAGTGATTGGGGACAGAACAAAGAGACCCAGTACTTC
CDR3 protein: CASSDWGQNKETQYF

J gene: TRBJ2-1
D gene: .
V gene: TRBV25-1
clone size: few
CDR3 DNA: TGTGCCAGCAACGAATTACTTCAGGGCCAGCAGTTCTTC
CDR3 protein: CASNELLQGQQFF

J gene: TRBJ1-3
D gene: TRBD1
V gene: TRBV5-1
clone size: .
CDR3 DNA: TGCGCCAGCAGCTCTGGGACAGGGAACTCTGGAAACACCATATATTTT
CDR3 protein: CASSSGTGNSGNTIYF

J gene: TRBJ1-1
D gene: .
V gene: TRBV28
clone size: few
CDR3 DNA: TGTGCCACCTTCCGAGGAGGGAACACTGAAGCTTTCTTT
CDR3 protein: CATFRGGNTEAFF

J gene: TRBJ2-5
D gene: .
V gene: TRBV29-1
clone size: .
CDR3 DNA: TGCAGCGCTGCCCCCCCGGCAGGGGGGTTTAAGACCCAGTACTTC
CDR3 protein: CSAAPPAGGFKTQYF

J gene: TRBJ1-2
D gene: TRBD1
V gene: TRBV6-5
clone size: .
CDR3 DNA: TGTGCCAGCAGCACCACCGGGACAGGGGAAGGACCTTACACCTTC
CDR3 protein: CASSTTGTGEGPYTF

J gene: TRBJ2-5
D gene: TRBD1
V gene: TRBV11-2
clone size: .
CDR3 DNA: TGTGCCAGCAGCTTAAATCTACAGGGGGGAGAGACCCAGTACTTC
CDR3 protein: CASSLNLQGGETQYF

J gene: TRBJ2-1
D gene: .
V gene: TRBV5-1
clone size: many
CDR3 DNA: TGCGCCAGCAGCTACCCCAATGAGCAGTTCTTC
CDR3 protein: CASSYPNEQFF

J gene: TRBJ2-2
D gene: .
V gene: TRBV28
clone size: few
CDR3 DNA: TGTGCCAGCAGTACCGGGGGCACCGGGGAGCTGTTTTTT
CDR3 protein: CASSTGGTGELFF

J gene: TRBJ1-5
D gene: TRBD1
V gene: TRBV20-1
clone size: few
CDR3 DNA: TGCAGTGCCGCAGGGGGCAACCAGCCCCAGCATTTT
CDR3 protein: CSAAGGNQPQHF

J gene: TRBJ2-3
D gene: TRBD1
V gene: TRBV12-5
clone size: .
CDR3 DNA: TGTGCTAGTGGTTGGGGACAGATCACAGATACGCAGTATTTT
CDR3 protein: CASGWGQITDTQYF

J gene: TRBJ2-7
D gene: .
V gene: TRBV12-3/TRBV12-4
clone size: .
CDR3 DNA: TGTGCCAGCAGTTTAGCGCGCCAGGATCCCTACGAGCAGTACTTC
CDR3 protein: CASSLARQDPYEQYF

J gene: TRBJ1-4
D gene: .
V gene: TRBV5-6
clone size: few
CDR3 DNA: TGTGCCAGCAGCTTGGTCGGTGCTCCTAATGAAAAACTGTTTTTT
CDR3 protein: CASSLVGAPNEKLFF

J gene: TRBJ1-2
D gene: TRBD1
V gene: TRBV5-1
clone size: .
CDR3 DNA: TGCGCCAGCAGCTCCGGGACAGAGATTGGGGGCTACACCTTC
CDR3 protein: CASSSGTEIGGYTF

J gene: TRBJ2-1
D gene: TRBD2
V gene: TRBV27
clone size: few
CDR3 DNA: TGTGCCAGCAGTGCCCTGACTAGCGGGGTCTACAATGAGCAGTTCTTC
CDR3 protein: CASSALTSGVYNEQFF

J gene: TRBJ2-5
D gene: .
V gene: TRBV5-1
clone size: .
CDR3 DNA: TGCGCCAGCAGGGCGTGGGGCCCGTTACAAGAGACCCAGTACTTC
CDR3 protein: CASRAWGPLQETQYF

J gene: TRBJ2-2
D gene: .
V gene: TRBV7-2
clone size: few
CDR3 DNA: TGTGCCAGCAGCTTAGCGGCCGGGGAGCTGTTTTTT
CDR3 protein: CASSLAAGELFF

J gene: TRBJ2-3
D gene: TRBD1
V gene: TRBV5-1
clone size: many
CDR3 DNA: TGCGCCAGCAGCCAACAGGGGCGCACAGATACGCAGTATTTT
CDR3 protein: CASSQQGRTDTQYF

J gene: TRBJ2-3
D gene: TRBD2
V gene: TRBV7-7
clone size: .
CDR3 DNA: TGTGCTAGCAGCCCCTCGGGGGGGAAATCAGATACGCAGTATTTT
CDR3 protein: CASSPSGGKSDTQYF

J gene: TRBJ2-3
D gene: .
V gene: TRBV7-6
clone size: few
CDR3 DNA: TGTGCCAGCAGCTCGACGACAGCCCGGGTAGATACGCAGTATTTT
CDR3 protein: CASSSTTARVDTQYF

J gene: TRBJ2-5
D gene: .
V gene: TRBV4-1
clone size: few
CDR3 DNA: TGCGCCAGCAGCCCCCGAGGCCACCAAGAGACCCAGTACTTC
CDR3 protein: CASSPRGHQETQYF

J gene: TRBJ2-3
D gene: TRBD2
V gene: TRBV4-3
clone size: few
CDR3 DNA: TGCGCCAGCAGCCACCGGACTAGCGGGGGGGATACGCAGTATTTT
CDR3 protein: CASSHRTSGGDTQYF

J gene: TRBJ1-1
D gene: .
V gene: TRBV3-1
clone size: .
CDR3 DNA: TGTGCCAGCAGCCAATCGGTTAACACTGAAGCTTTCTTT
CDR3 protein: CASSQSVNTEAFF

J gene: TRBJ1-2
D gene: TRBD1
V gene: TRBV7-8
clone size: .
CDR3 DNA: TGTGCCAGCAGCTTAGGGGACAGGGGATCCCTTGGCTACACCTTC
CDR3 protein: CASSLGDRGSLGYTF

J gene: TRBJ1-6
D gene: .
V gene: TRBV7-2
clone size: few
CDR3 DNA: TGTGCCAGCAGCTTAGGAATCCGGGGACCCAATTCACCCCTCCACTTT
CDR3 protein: CASSLGIRGPNSPLHF

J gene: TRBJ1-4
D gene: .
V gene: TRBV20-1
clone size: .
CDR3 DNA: TGCAGTGCCCCACAGGCAACTAATGAAAAACTGTTTTTT
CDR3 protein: CSAPQATNEKLFF

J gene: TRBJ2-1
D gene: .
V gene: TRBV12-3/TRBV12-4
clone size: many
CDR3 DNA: TGTGCCAGCAGTTACACTAGTTTGGGTGAGCAGTTCTTC
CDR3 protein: CASSYTSLGEQFF

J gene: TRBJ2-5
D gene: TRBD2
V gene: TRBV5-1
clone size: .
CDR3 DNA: TGCGCCAGCAGCTGGACTAGCGGTACGGGAGAGACCCAGTACTTC
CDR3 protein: CASSWTSGTGETQYF